The rows below give T cell receptor beta chains drawn from one sample of a study of Ad26.COV2.S vaccination and SARS-CoV-2 variants. Measured with immunoSEQ multiplex PCR; TCRdb has only the in-frame clones, and not every one. The repertoire holds fewer than 400,000 clones, with around 90% as singletons. This material consisted of peripheral blood, taken in a trial of Ad26.COV2.S vaccine versus placebo. Source of these receptors: a person between 18 and 65 years old who received the Ad26.COV2.S COVID-19 vaccine or a placebo. CDR3s include the opening cysteine and the closing phenylalanine or tryptophan. D genes are given only for firm matches. Clone sizes are given selectively: once, few, many, or a class where the clone is expanded.

TRBD2,TRBJ2-3,TRBV10-3,-,TGTGCCATCAGTAAGCGGGGCGACCCCTCCGATACGCAGTATTTT,CAISKRGDPSDTQYF
-,TRBJ1-3,TRBV28,-,TGTGCCAGCTTTTCCCTTTTTGGGGATCCAGAGGTTCTGGTCGGAAACACCATATATTTT,CASFSLFGDPEVLVGNTIYF
-,TRBJ1-1,TRBV11-2,-,TGTGCCAGCAGCTTTGGGGGAGAAGCTTTCTTT,CASSFGGEAFF
-,TRBJ2-1,TRBV5-8,-,TGTGCCAGCAGCTTTTTGGTTGTGGGGGGCCGGAATGAGCAGTTCTTC,CASSFLVVGGRNEQFF
-,TRBJ2-2,TRBV5-4,-,TGTGCCAGCAGCTCCCCCTTTGGGGGTCCGAACACCGGGGAGCTGTTTTTT,CASSSPFGGPNTGELFF
-,TRBJ2-4,TRBV11-2,-,TGTGCCAGCACCCCTTTTAGAGGACAGCTAAACATTCAGTACTTC,CASTPFRGQLNIQYF
-,TRBJ1-1,TRBV28,-,TGTGCCAGCAGTTTATATTCCGCTCTGAACACTGAAGCTTTCTTT,CASSLYSALNTEAFF
-,TRBJ2-7,TRBV27,-,TGTGCCAGCAGTTTATGGGAAAGGGGCTACGAGCAGTACTTC,CASSLWERGYEQYF
-,TRBJ2-2,TRBV7-8,-,TGTGCCAGCAGCTTAGAGGGGGGGCTCAACGGGGAGCTGTTTTTT,CASSLEGGLNGELFF
-,TRBJ1-2,TRBV12-3/TRBV12-4,-,TGTGCCAGCAGTTTGATCCGGTATGGCTACACCTTC,CASSLIRYGYTF
-,TRBJ2-2,TRBV25-1,few,TGTGCCAGTTTCTCCCAGGGGAACACCGGGGAGCTGTTTTTT,CASFSQGNTGELFF
-,TRBJ1-5,TRBV2,few,TGTGCCAGCAGAAGGGAGGGTGGTCAGCCCCAGCATTTT,CASRREGGQPQHF
TRBD1,TRBJ1-4,TRBV11-2,-,TGTGCCAGCAGCCGCTGGACAGGGGAAAAACTGTTTTTT,CASSRWTGEKLFF
-,TRBJ2-7,TRBV9,-,TGTGCCAGCAGTGGCCCTGCCGGGCCCTACGAGCAGTACTTC,CASSGPAGPYEQYF
TRBD2,TRBJ2-7,TRBV28,once,TGTGCCAGCAGAGTAGCAGCGGGGGGGCCCGGACCCTACGAGCAGTACTTC,CASRVAAGGPGPYEQYF
TRBD1,TRBJ1-1,TRBV5-1,-,TGCGCCAGCAGCGGACAGGGGATCACTGAAGCTTTCTTT,CASSGQGITEAFF